This entry describes one TCR beta chain. Its target is not known. The sample comes from a study of CD8 T cells in ankylosing spondylitis. Study-wide results and limits: What appeared characteristic of ankylosing spondylitis blood was a TCR beta motif of under 10 highly homologous variants. Disease-associated clones were reportedly significantly overrepresented in matched ankylosing spondylitis synovial fluid.

Using its own MiXCR run on the 5' RACE reads, TCRdb lists one record per CDR3 protein. The data contain about 210,000 distinct CDR3 sequences, approximately 7.4% of them singletons. The germline gives CDR1 SEHNR, CDR2 FQNEAQ (reference sequence). Trimming left V 4 bases short and J 3 bases short, with 10 bases between. The CDR3 runs to 14 residues. The TCR was taken from a male donor with ankylosing spondylitis. Sequencing was carried out using blood, either unsorted or a sorted T cell fraction (not recorded which). This chain links TRBV7-9 with TRBJ2-4, with D possibly matching TRBD1 (5 bases). The CDR3 DNA follows: TGTGCCAGCAGCTCCAGGGCAGGCAAAAACATTCAGTACTTC. Its protein is CASSSRAGKNIQYF.